The clone carrying this T cell receptor beta chain appeared a few times. The antigen is unknown. TCR alpha and beta CDR3 regions were amplified from RNA using iRepertoire nested multiplex PCR. From the multiplex PCR reads, TCRdb called clonotypes with MiXCR, one entry per CDR3 protein. The sample records 95,000 to 110,000 distinct CDR3 sequences, under 30% being singletons. The data are from a study of glioma-infiltrating T cells. Study outcomes and limitations: Tissue and blood shared very few CDR3 sequences.

Germline V gene data show CDR1 as ENHRY and CDR2 as SYGVKD. V was clipped by 7 bases and J by 3 bases; unmatched bases: 7. CDR3 size: 14 residues. The TCR was taken from a human donor with low-grade glioma or glioblastoma, undergoing nonglioma brain surgery, or in good health (not recorded which). V and J are TRBV10-3 and TRBJ1-2, with 8 bases lining up with TRBD1. Sequencing was performed on glioma tissue, nonneoplastic brain tissue, or PBMCs (not recorded which). The CDR3 nucleotides are TGTGCCATCAATCACGGACAGGGCGACTATGGCTACACCTTC. Its protein product is CAINHGQGDYGYTF.